These T cell receptor beta chains were read from a single sample in a study of a mutant IDH1 vaccine in newly diagnosed glioma. TCRdb's table, derived via immunoSEQ multiplex PCR, lists solely in-frame clones and lacks some. Of about 54,000 clones listed, roughly 80% were seen once; the top ten hold roughly 19%. Sequencing was performed on PBMCs, taken from a glioma patient treated with radiotherapy, temozolomide or both. These receptors were collected from a man between 18 and 29 years old with glioma. CDR3s include the opening cysteine and the closing phenylalanine or tryptophan. The D gene is left open where the match is weak. Rows give clone size only sometimes, using once, few, many, or a class for an expanded clone.

clone_size	v_call	j_call	d_call	cdr3_length	cdr3_aa	cdr3_nt
.	TRBV7-2	TRBJ2-2	.	12	CASSYNPGELFF	TGTGCCAGCAGTTATAATCCCGGGGAGCTGTTTTTT
.	TRBV30	TRBJ1-2	TRBD1	13	CAWSIGQGDGYTF	TGTGCCTGGAGTATAGGACAGGGCGATGGCTACACCTTC
.	TRBV19	TRBJ1-5	.	15	CASPGGRGFNQPQHF	TGTGCCAGCCCGGGCGGCAGGGGTTTTAATCAGCCCCAGCATTTT
.	TRBV9	TRBJ1-2	TRBD1	15	CASSGQGAAVNGYTF	TGTGCCAGCAGCGGACAGGGGGCGGCAGTTAATGGCTACACCTTC
.	TRBV5-5	TRBJ2-7	.	11	CASSLSHEQYF	TGTGCCAGCAGCTTGTCGCACGAGCAGTACTTC
.	TRBV5-1	TRBJ2-7	.	14	CASSLEGHGREQYF	TGCGCCAGCAGCTTGGAGGGTCACGGTCGCGAGCAGTACTTC
.	TRBV5-8	TRBJ1-2	.	14	CASSFNRLFYGYTF	TGTGCCAGCAGCTTTAACAGACTCTTCTATGGCTACACCTTC
medium-sized	TRBV4-2	TRBJ1-1	.	13	CASSQWDGTEAFF	TGTGCCAGCAGCCAATGGGATGGCACTGAAGCTTTCTTT
.	TRBV6-4	TRBJ1-5	.	14	CASSERGGGQPQHF	TGTGCCAGCAGTGAACGGGGTGGGGGTCAGCCCCAGCATTTT
.	TRBV29-1	TRBJ1-2	TRBD1	14	CSVTGQGRGYGYTF	TGCAGCGTGACCGGACAGGGGCGCGGATATGGCTACACCTTC
.	TRBV7-2	TRBJ2-6	.	16	CASSLRGLSGANVLTF	TGTGCCAGCAGCTTACGAGGTCTCTCTGGGGCCAACGTCCTGACTTTC
.	TRBV6-1	TRBJ1-1	.	14	CASSLMSENTEAFF	TGTGCCAGCAGCCTAATGAGTGAGAACACTGAAGCTTTCTTT
.	TRBV6-1	TRBJ1-5	.	11	CASMSNQPQHF	TGTGCCAGCATGAGCAATCAGCCCCAGCATTTT
once	TRBV6-1	TRBJ1-5	.	13	CASAPRDNQPQHF	TGTGCCAGCGCTCCACGTGACAATCAGCCCCAGCATTTT
.	TRBV4-3	TRBJ1-2	TRBD1	16	CASSQVQGARGYGYTF	TGCGCCAGCAGCCAAGTTCAGGGGGCGCGGGGCTATGGCTACACCTTC
.	TRBV18	TRBJ1-2	.	17	CASSPSAGPYAQDGYTF	TGTGCCAGCTCGCCGAGCGCAGGTCCCTATGCCCAGGATGGCTACACCTTC
.	TRBV30	TRBJ1-2	.	11	CAWSPNRGYTF	TGTGCCTGGAGTCCCAACCGCGGCTACACCTTC
.	TRBV30	TRBJ1-4	TRBD1	14	CAWSRGGDNEKLFF	TGTGCCTGGAGCAGGGGGGGGGATAATGAAAAACTGTTTTTT
.	TRBV6-1	TRBJ2-3	.	14	CASSVTVSTDTQYF	TGTGCCAGCAGTGTGACAGTAAGCACAGATACGCAGTATTTT
.	TRBV9	TRBJ2-7	.	13	CASSRRWDNEQYF	TGTGCCAGCAGCCGTAGGTGGGACAACGAGCAGTACTTC
.	TRBV2	TRBJ2-7	TRBD1	13	CASSSTGTHEQYF	TGTGCCAGCAGCTCGACAGGGACCCACGAGCAGTACTTC
.	TRBV19	TRBJ2-7	TRBD1	12	CASRRQGYEQYF	TGTGCCAGTAGAAGACAGGGCTACGAGCAGTACTTC
.	TRBV30	TRBJ1-2	.	12	CAYSSGGWGYTF	TGTGCCTACAGTTCTGGGGGATGGGGCTACACCTTC
few	TRBV4-3	TRBJ1-1	.	14	CASSQVQWGTEAFF	TGCGCCAGCAGCCAAGTTCAATGGGGGACTGAAGCTTTCTTT
.	TRBV19	TRBJ1-5	.	15	CASSIEGVPQQPQHF	TGTGCCAGTAGTATAGAAGGGGTTCCGCAGCAGCCCCAGCATTTT
.	TRBV2	TRBJ1-6	.	17	CASSATLGAGAGSPLHF	TGTGCCAGCAGCGCTACCCTGGGGGCAGGGGCTGGCTCACCCCTCCACTTT
.	TRBV11-3	TRBJ2-2	TRBD2	14	CASSSGRGTGELFF	TGTGCCAGCTCTAGCGGGAGAGGCACCGGGGAGCTGTTTTTT
.	TRBV29-1	TRBJ2-5	.	13	CSVAPVLIETQYF	TGCAGCGTTGCTCCAGTCCTCATCGAGACCCAGTACTTC
.	TRBV2	TRBJ2-2	TRBD2	17	CASRGMVLAGGSGELFF	TGTGCCAGCCGGGGTATGGTCCTAGCGGGAGGAAGCGGGGAGCTGTTTTTT
.	TRBV7-9	TRBJ2-1	TRBD2	15	CASTSLSGRSHEQFF	TGTGCCAGCACCAGCCTTAGCGGGAGGTCCCATGAGCAGTTCTTC
.	TRBV5-6	TRBJ2-7	.	15	CASTPGRLPSYEQYF	TGTGCCAGCACCCCTGGTCGTCTTCCGTCCTACGAGCAGTACTTC
.	TRBV7-9	TRBJ2-2	.	14	CASSPRANTGELFF	TGTGCCAGCAGCCCCAGAGCAAACACCGGGGAGCTGTTTTTT
once	TRBV5-1	TRBJ2-3	.	15	CASSLVGHNTDTQYF	TGCGCCAGCAGCTTGGTGGGACACAACACAGATACGCAGTATTTT
.	TRBV5-1	TRBJ2-3	.	15	CASSLEGGYTDTQYF	TGCGCCAGCAGCTTGGAGGGCGGTTACACAGATACGCAGTATTTT
.	TRBV7-2	TRBJ1-2	TRBD1	15	CASSEIGTGGSGYTF	TGTGCCAGCAGCGAAATAGGGACAGGGGGTAGTGGCTACACCTTC
.	TRBV27	TRBJ2-7	.	14	CASSHDPLSYEQYF	TGTGCCAGCAGTCACGATCCACTCTCCTACGAGCAGTACTTC
.	TRBV2	TRBJ1-1	TRBD1	13	CASTGTANTEAFF	TGTGCCAGCACCGGGACAGCGAACACTGAAGCTTTCTTT
.	TRBV11-2	TRBJ1-1	.	13	CASSMTPNTEAFF	TGTGCCAGCAGCATGACACCTAACACTGAAGCTTTCTTT
.	TRBV7-2	TRBJ2-7	.	13	CASSLATTYEQYF	TGTGCCAGCAGCTTAGCCACTACCTACGAGCAGTACTTC
.	TRBV5-1	TRBJ1-1	TRBD1	14	CASSLHGTGGEAFF	TGCGCCAGCAGCCTACATGGGACAGGCGGCGAAGCTTTCTTT
.	TRBV10-3	TRBJ1-5	.	13	CASSGSSNQPQHF	TGTGCCTCCTCAGGGAGTAGCAATCAGCCCCAGCATTTT
.	TRBV5-1	TRBJ1-1	TRBD1	18	CASKKASWTGGMSTEAFF	TGCGCCAGCAAAAAAGCTTCCTGGACAGGGGGCATGAGCACTGAAGCTTTCTTT
.	TRBV5-1	TRBJ1-2	.	12	CASSMGWTGYTF	TGCGCCAGCAGCATGGGGTGGACTGGCTACACCTTC
.	TRBV27	TRBJ1-1	.	13	CASGDIGLAEAFF	TGTGCCAGCGGTGACATCGGATTGGCGGAAGCTTTCTTT
few	TRBV30	TRBJ1-5	.	13	CAWSQGGIQPQHF	TGTGCCTGGAGTCAGGGAGGTATACAGCCCCAGCATTTT
.	TRBV12-5	TRBJ2-1	TRBD1	17	CASGLAQGAGYGNEQFF	TGTGCTAGTGGTTTGGCACAGGGGGCGGGATATGGGAATGAGCAGTTCTTC
.	TRBV5-1	TRBJ1-1	.	13	CASKGGTDTEAFF	TGCGCCAGCAAGGGGGGGACTGACACTGAAGCTTTCTTT
.	TRBV30	TRBJ1-1	TRBD1	15	CAWSWGTGALGEAFF	TGTGCCTGGAGCTGGGGGACAGGGGCGCTGGGTGAAGCTTTCTTT
once	TRBV18	TRBJ1-1	.	13	CASSQQGATEAFF	TGTGCCAGCTCACAGCAGGGTGCCACTGAAGCTTTCTTT
.	TRBV30	TRBJ2-3	.	12	CAWGTARNTQYF	TGTGCCTGGGGTACCGCGAGAAATACGCAGTATTTT
.	TRBV30	TRBJ1-6	.	18	CAWSALGGDYLGNSPLHF	TGTGCCTGGAGTGCTTTGGGCGGGGATTATCTGGGCAATTCACCCCTCCACTTT
.	TRBV20-1	TRBJ1-2	.	11	CSANRDIDYTF	TGCAGTGCTAACCGGGACATAGATTACACCTTC
.	TRBV6-5	TRBJ1-2	.	15	CATCAITGHRFGYTF	TGTGCCACCTGCGCTATAACAGGACATCGTTTTGGCTACACCTTC
few	TRBV2	TRBJ2-7	TRBD2	15	CARRSSASGSYEQYF	TGTGCCAGACGCTCTTCGGCTAGCGGGTCCTACGAGCAGTACTTC
.	TRBV6-1	TRBJ1-5	.	14	CASSEIRAGQPQHF	TGTGCCAGCAGTGAAATCCGGGCAGGTCAGCCCCAGCATTTT